This T cell receptor beta chain is from a study of blood T cells in healthy people across ages. At the level of the study: With template switching, about one barcoded beta molecule was captured per two T cells. General observations from the study: It was held that diversity estimates obtained from one million T cells represented underestimates.

As to this clonotype: Its target is not known.

This CDR3 is 15 amino acids long. Germline values: CDR1 MDHEN, CDR2 SYDVKM. V lost 6 bases and J 0 bases, leaving 12 bases between the germline ends. Sample-barcoded 5' priming and a J-beta primer mix drove a second PCR of about 6 to 12 cycles. Each CDR3 protein is one row after TCRdb ran MiXCR on the 5' RACE reads. The sample consists of 920,000 or so distinct CDR3 sequences, 40% to 50% of them appearing once. The material sequenced was blood. V usage is TRBV28 and J usage is TRBJ1-5, with a possible D match to TRBD1 (6 bases). The sequence came from a woman aged 55-69 years in good health. CDR3 loop: CASSLGGYSNQPQHF. CDR3 DNA sequence: TGTGCCAGCAGCTTAGGGGGGTATAGCAATCAGCCCCAGCATTTT.